The 32 T cell receptor beta chains below were found in one sample sequenced in a study of blood T cell repertoires in COVID-19. TCRdb's table, derived via immunoSEQ multiplex PCR, lists solely in-frame clones and lacks some. The profile shows approximately 82,000 clones, around 83% of them singletons. Sequences were obtained from peripheral blood. The source is a woman aged 55-70 years with acute or convalescent COVID-19.

This sequence joins TRBV10-3 and TRBJ1-6, with D perhaps TRBD1 (6 bases). V shed 6 bases and J shed 6 bases, with 15 bases lying between them. CDR1 and CDR2 (germline): ENHRY, SYGVKD. This CDR3 has 15 amino acids. The CDR3 sequence is CAISTLGQPNSPLHF. The CDR3 nucleotides read TGTGCCATCAGCACTCTCGGACAGCCTAATTCACCCCTCCACTTT.

This clone was picked up a small number of times. This sample also contains other DNA sequences that code for the same CDR3. This chain uses TRBV5-1 with TRBJ2-7; TRBD1 agrees at 7 bases. The CDR3 runs to 15 residues. Trimming cost V 0 bases and J 4 bases; bases outside gene matches: 7. The germline CDR1 and CDR2 sequences are SGHRS and YFSETQ. CDR3: CASSLAGTVPYEQYF. DNA of the CDR3: TGCGCCAGCAGCTTGGCCGGGACAGTTCCTTACGAGCAGTACTTC.

The chain couples TRBV5-1 to TRBJ2-5; the D gene is possibly TRBD2 (6 bases). The CDR3 consists of 16 residues. The ends were cut back, 0 bases at V and 0 bases at J, with 12 bases in the middle. Germline values: CDR1 SGHRS, CDR2 YFSETQ. In DNA, the CDR3 is TGCGCCAGCAGCTTGGCCTTAGGGGACTACCAAGAGACCCAGTACTTC. This translates into CASSLALGDYQETQYF.

The chain uses TRBV12-2 and TRBJ1-2. TRBV12-2 is a documented pseudogene. The length of the CDR3 is 20 residues. The CDR3 protein is CASRSRVLRRKRDPGYGYTF. In DNA, the CDR3 is TGTGCAAGTCGCTCCCGGGTTTTACGGAGGAAAAGGGATCCGGGCTATGGCTACACCTTC.

The V call is TRBV10-3, the J call TRBJ2-7, with TRBD2 matching over 7 bases. This CDR3 comprises 14 residues. Trimming cost V 0 bases and J 6 bases; bases outside gene matches: 5. CDR1 ENHRY and CDR2 SYGVKD come from the germline V gene. The CDR3 nucleotides are TGTGCCATCAGTGAGTCGTGGACTAGTGCCGAGCAGTACTTC. This encodes CAISESWTSAEQYF.

The gene calls are TRBV11-3 and TRBJ1-2; D uncertain. This CDR3 is built from 13 residues. Germline V gene sequence: CDR1 SGHNT, CDR2 YENEEA. The V end was cut by 7 bases, the J end by 3 bases, with 12 bases between. CDR3 in amino acids: CASTIWAYYGYTF. The CDR3 coding sequence is TGTGCCAGCACCATATGGGCGTACTATGGCTACACCTTC.

The V gene is TRBV6-1, the J gene TRBJ2-1, with 7 positions matching TRBD2. Losses at the gene ends were 2 bases for V and 14 bases for J; bases not matched to a gene: 3. Germline V gene lookup returns CDR1 MNHNS and CDR2 SASEGT. The CDR3 sequence is 11 residues long. CDR3 nucleotide sequence: TGTGCCAGCAGTGAATGGACTAGGAAGTTCTTC. It specifies CASSEWTRKFF.

The chain has TRBV6-6 and TRBJ2-3; 8 bases match TRBD1. The CDR3 is 16 residues long. Germline values: CDR1 MNHNY, CDR2 SVGAGI (reference sequence). Unmatched junction bases numbered 7, after V lost 5 bases and J lost 0 bases. The CDR3 sequence is CASSKGQGPSTDTQYF. CDR3 DNA: TGTGCCAGCAGTAAAGGACAGGGCCCAAGCACAGATACGCAGTATTTT.

V usage is TRBV21-1 and J usage is TRBJ1-1; the table's TRBD1 call for D was not verified on the DNA. TRBV21-1 is described as a pseudogene. This CDR3 contains 19 residues. This chain's CDR3 is CASSKKPWTGAPMNTEAFF. The CDR3 DNA reads as TGTGCCAGCAGCAAAAAGCCTTGGACAGGGGCTCCCATGAACACTGAAGCTTTCTTT.

The genes are TRBV18 and TRBJ2-7; 9 positions match TRBD2. Germline CDR1 is KGHSH and CDR2 is LQKENI. This CDR3 region has 13 residues. The V gene end was trimmed by 6 bases and the J gene end by 3 bases; junction bases not matched to a gene: 3. The CDR3 loop reads CASSTTSGYEQYF. Written as DNA, the CDR3 is TGTGCCAGCTCGACGACTAGCGGCTACGAGCAGTACTTC.

The CDR3 bases are TGTGCCAGTAGGATGCCGGGACAGCTCACAGATACGCAGTATTTT. This encodes CASRMPGQLTDTQYF. This chain connects TRBV19 to TRBJ2-3; 7 bases map to TRBD1. The CDR3 spans 15 residues. CDR1 LNHDA and CDR2 SQIVND come from the germline V gene (reference sequence). The J segment lost 2 bases and the V segment lost 6 bases, leaving 8 bases of the junction unmatched.

V and J are TRBV7-2 and TRBJ2-2; 16 nucleotides align to TRBD2. CDR3 size: 18 residues. J lost 5 bases, V lost 6 bases, and 9 bases had no gene match. In germline, CDR1 is SGHTA, CDR2 FQGNSA. In DNA, the CDR3 is TGTGCCAGCAGTATGGGACTAGCGGGAGGGTTTTGGACCGGGGAGCTGTTTTTT. This sequence encodes CASSMGLAGGFWTGELFF.

This clone was seen only a few times. The V call is TRBV5-4, the J call TRBJ1-6; tentative D call: TRBD1 (5 bases). This CDR3 spans 14 amino acids. V gave up 5 bases and J gave up 3 bases, with 9 bases separating them. From germline, CDR1 is SGHNT and CDR2 YYREEE (reference sequence). The CDR3 sequence: CASRPGGYNSPLHF. The CDR3 DNA reads TGTGCCAGCAGGCCCGGGGGCTATAATTCACCCCTCCACTTT.

V usage is TRBV12-3 or TRBV12-4 and J usage is TRBJ1-2; the D gene is possibly TRBD1 (6 bases). The V and J ends lost 5 bases and 12 bases respectively, with 13 bases between them. This CDR3 contains 11 residues. CDR3 sequence reads: CASSSYRVDTF. The CDR3 DNA follows: TGTGCCAGCAGTAGCTACAGGGTCGACACCTTC.

The rearrangement joins TRBV24-1 to TRBJ2-2, with a tentative D call TRBD2 (6 bases). In germline, CDR1 is KGHDR, CDR2 SFDVKD. The CDR3 totals 17 residues. The V and J ends lost 3 bases and 5 bases respectively, with 18 bases between them. CDR3 sequence reads: CATSDPSGGIGTGELFF. The CDR3 DNA reads as TGTGCCACCAGTGATCCCTCTGGGGGGATCGGTACCGGGGAGCTGTTTTTT.

The genes are TRBV6-2 or TRBV6-3 and TRBJ2-1; no reliable D call. Trimming took off 6 bases at V and 5 bases at J, with 5 bases between the two ends. This CDR3 has 11 residues. CDR1 is MNHEY, CDR2 SVGEGT, per germline. The CDR3, as DNA: TGTGCCAGCAGCATAAACAATGAGCAGTTCTTC. Translating gives CASSINNEQFF.

The rearrangement joins TRBV5-4 to TRBJ2-3; TRBD1 matches at 12 bases. CDR1 and CDR2 (germline): SGHNT, YYREEE (reference sequence). V shed 0 bases, J shed 6 bases, and the junction held 5 bases outside the gene matches. The CDR3 runs 16 residues. The CDR3 is CASSLEGTGGFDTQYF. DNA for the CDR3: TGTGCCAGCAGCTTGGAAGGGACAGGGGGCTTCGATACGCAGTATTTT.

The rearrangement uses TRBV24-1 and TRBJ1-2; maybe TRBD1 (6 bases). V lost 4 bases and J lost 4, with 12 bases in between. Germline CDR1 and CDR2: KGHDR and SFDVKD. CDR3 size: 14 residues. The CDR3 region is CATSDHRTAYGYTF. CDR3 nucleotides: TGTGCCACCAGTGACCACCGGACAGCCTATGGCTACACCTTC.

Details on this clone: Other DNA sequences of this sample code for an identical CDR3. The chain has TRBV5-1 and TRBJ2-2; the match to TRBD2 covers 14 bases. Trimming took 4 bases from V and 3 from J; bases not matched to a gene: 8. CDR1 SGHRS and CDR2 YFSETQ come from the germline V gene. The CDR3 covers 18 residues. The CDR3 spells CASSPGLAGGRDTGELFF. The CDR3 coding sequence is TGCGCCAGCAGCCCCGGACTAGCGGGGGGCCGCGACACCGGGGAGCTGTTTTTT.

The rearrangement uses TRBV7-8 and TRBJ2-1, with 13 bases that match TRBD2. This CDR3 spans 17 amino acids. J gave up 5 bases and V 1 base, and 5 bases lay outside the gene matches. CDR1 is SGHVS and CDR2 is FQNEAQ in the germline V gene. As DNA, the CDR3 is TGTGCCAGCAGCTTAGGACTAGCGGGAGGTCCACACAATGAGCAGTTCTTC. Its translation: CASSLGLAGGPHNEQFF. Variable domain in full (rest from reference TRBV7-8 and TRBJ2-1): GAGVSQSPRYKVAKRGQDVALRCDPISGHVSLFWYQQALGQGPEFLTYFQNEAQLDKSGLPSDRFFAERPEGSVSTLKIQRTQQEDSAVYLCASSLGLAGGPHNEQFFGPGTRLTVL.

This clone was observed a single time. The chain couples TRBV11-2 to TRBJ1-3; possible D gene TRBD1, 6 bases. This CDR3 is 18 amino acids long. The germline V gene encodes CDR1 SGHAT and CDR2 FQNNGV. The V gene lost 1 base and the J gene lost 0 bases, with 16 bases spanning the gap. CDR3 sequence (DNA): TGTGCCAGCAGCTTAGCGGCCAGGGGACCTCTCTCTGGAAACACCATATATTTT. It yields the protein CASSLAARGPLSGNTIYF.

The chain combines TRBV30 with TRBJ1-3; D is unclear. Trimming removed 5 bases from V and 0 bases from J, with 5 bases in between. The CDR3 covers 12 residues. CDR1 and CDR2 from the germline V gene are GTSNPN and SVGIG (reference sequence). Written as DNA, the CDR3 is TGTGCCTGGGGCATCTCTGGAAACACCATATATTTT. Protein product: CAWGISGNTIYF.

This clone was seen only a few times. The CDR3 protein is CASTGDPRNIQYF. The CDR3 bases are TGTGCCAGCACGGGGGATCCGAGAAACATTCAGTACTTC. The chain joins TRBV6-5 to TRBJ2-4; possible D gene TRBD2, 6 bases. This CDR3 is built from 13 residues. Trimming pared 7 bases from V and 6 bases from J, leaving 13 bases between. The germline CDR1 and CDR2 sequences are MNHEY and SVGAGI.

The CDR3 here is CASSQDGQAATNEKLFF. In DNA form, the CDR3 reads TGTGCCAGCAGCCAAGATGGACAGGCCGCAACTAATGAAAAACTGTTTTTT. The chain is built from TRBV4-2 and TRBJ1-4; 7 bases align to TRBD1. CDR1 LGHNA and CDR2 YNFKEQ come from the germline V gene. V dropped 0 bases and J dropped 0; count of bases not matched to a gene: 4. The CDR3 length is 17 residues.

The chain carries TRBV7-9 and TRBJ1-5; the match to TRBD1 covers 9 bases. Germline CDR1 is SEHNR and CDR2 is FQNEAQ (reference sequence). The CDR3 loop spans 15 amino acids. V lost 6 bases to trimming and J lost 2 bases; unmatched junction nucleotides: 5. The chain's CDR3 is CASSRGQGGNQPQHF. The CDR3 DNA sequence: TGTGCCAGCAGTCGGGGACAGGGAGGCAATCAGCCCCAGCATTTT. Full variable domain (rest looked up from reference TRBV7-9 and TRBJ1-5): DTGVSQNPRHKITKRGQNVTFRCDPISEHNRLYWYRQTLGQGPEFLTYFQNEAQLEKSRLLSDRFSAERPKGSFSTLEIQRTEQGDSAMYLCASSRGQGGNQPQHFGDGTRLSIL.

The chain combines TRBV11-3 with TRBJ1-4; 12 positions agree with TRBD1. Germline assignment: CDR1 SGHNT and CDR2 YENEEA. The V gene end was trimmed by 4 bases and the J gene end by 10 bases; junction bases not matched to a gene: 7. This CDR3 is 15 amino acids long. CDR3 nucleotide sequence: TGTGCCAGCAGCTCGACGGGACAGGGGGCTGGAAAACTGTTTTTT. Its protein is CASSSTGQGAGKLFF.

The chain links TRBV12-3 or TRBV12-4 to TRBJ1-5; D ambiguous. V lost 2 bases, J lost 2 bases, and 4 bases lay in between. The CDR3 sequence is 13 residues long. CDR3 coding DNA: TGTGCCAGCAGTTTACTTGGCAATCAGCCCCAGCATTTT. Translated: CASSLLGNQPQHF.

The genes are TRBV3-1 (or the pseudogene TRBV3-2) and TRBJ2-2; 11 positions match TRBD1. This CDR3 has 15 residues. Germline V gives CDR1 LGHDT, CDR2 YNNKEL (reference sequence). The ends lost 4 bases at V and 8 bases at J; junction bases unmatched: 6. Here the CDR3 reads CASSPLDRGRGELFF. CDR3 DNA sequence: TGTGCCAGCAGCCCCCTGGACAGGGGGCGTGGGGAGCTGTTTTTT.

By its share, this clone is medium-sized (0.01 to 0.1%). The chain carries TRBV7-2 and TRBJ1-5, with 9 nucleotides matching TRBD1. Germline V gene sequence: CDR1 SGHTA, CDR2 FQGNSA. This CDR3 is 17 amino acids long. Trimming removed 0 bases from V and 2 bases from J; junction bases left unmatched: 5. CDR3 residues: CASSLAGQGSRNQPQHF. DNA for the CDR3: TGTGCCAGCAGCTTAGCGGGACAGGGTAGTCGCAATCAGCCCCAGCATTTT.

This chain joins TRBV4-2 and TRBJ1-1; D unclear. Germline values: CDR1 LGHNA, CDR2 YNFKEQ. The CDR3 sequence is 14 residues long. V lost 0 bases to trimming and J lost 1 base, with 6 bases between them. CDR3: CASSQDGGNTEAFF. The CDR3 DNA follows: TGTGCCAGCAGCCAAGATGGAGGGAACACTGAAGCTTTCTTT.

The chain uses TRBV7-6 and TRBJ2-5; 14 bases line up with TRBD2. Germline V gene lookup returns CDR1 SGHVS and CDR2 FNYEAQ. V gave up 8 bases and J gave up 5 bases; unmatched junction bases: 7. The CDR3 is 15 residues long. This chain's CDR3 is CASVGTSGRRETQYF. In DNA form, the CDR3 reads TGTGCCAGCGTAGGGACTAGCGGGAGAAGGGAGACCCAGTACTTC.

This sequence joins TRBV29-1 and TRBJ1-1; D is uncertain. Trimming shortened V by 7 bases and J by 1 base, and 4 bases separated the two germline ends. CDR3 length: 10 residues. Germline V gene sequence: CDR1 SQVTM, CDR2 ANQGSEA. The CDR3 here is CSAQNTEAFF. CDR3 bases: TGCAGCGCCCAGAACACTGAAGCTTTCTTT.